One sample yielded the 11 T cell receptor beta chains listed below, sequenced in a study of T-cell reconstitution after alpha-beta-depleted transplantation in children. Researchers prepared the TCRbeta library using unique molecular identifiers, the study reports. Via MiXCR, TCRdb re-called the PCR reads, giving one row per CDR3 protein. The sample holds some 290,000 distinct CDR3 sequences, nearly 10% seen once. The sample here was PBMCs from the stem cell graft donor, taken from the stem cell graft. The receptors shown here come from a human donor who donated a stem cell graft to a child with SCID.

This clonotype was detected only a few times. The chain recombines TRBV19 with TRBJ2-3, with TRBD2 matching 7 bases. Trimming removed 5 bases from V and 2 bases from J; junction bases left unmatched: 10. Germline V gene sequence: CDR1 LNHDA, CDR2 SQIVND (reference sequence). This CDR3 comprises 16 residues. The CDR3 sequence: CASSGGRGLTTDTQYF. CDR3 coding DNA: TGTGCCAGTAGTGGGGGGAGGGGTTTGACCACAGATACGCAGTATTTT.

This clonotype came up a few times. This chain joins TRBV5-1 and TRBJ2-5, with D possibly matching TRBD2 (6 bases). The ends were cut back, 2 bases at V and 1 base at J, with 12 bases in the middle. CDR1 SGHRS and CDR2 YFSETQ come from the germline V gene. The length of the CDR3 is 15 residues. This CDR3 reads CASSLVALAQETQYF. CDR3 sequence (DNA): TGCGCCAGCAGCTTAGTCGCACTAGCCCAAGAGACCCAGTACTTC.

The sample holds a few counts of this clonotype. For the CDR3, the DNA is TGTGCCAGTAGTACATTAGCAGGGTTCAGCAATCAGCCCCAGCATTTT. Protein: CASSTLAGFSNQPQHF. V and J are TRBV19 and TRBJ1-5; a weak D match, TRBD1 (5 bases). This CDR3 is built from 16 residues. Between the trimmed V and J ends, which lost 4 bases and 1 base, there was a span of 14 bases. The germline gives CDR1 LNHDA, CDR2 SQIVND (reference sequence).

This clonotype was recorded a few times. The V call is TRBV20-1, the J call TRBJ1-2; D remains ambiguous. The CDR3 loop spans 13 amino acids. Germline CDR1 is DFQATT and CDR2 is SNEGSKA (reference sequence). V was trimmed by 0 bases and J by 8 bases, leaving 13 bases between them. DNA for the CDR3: TGCAGTGCTAGAGATACGTTGCGGGGAGGCTACACCTTC. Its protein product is CSARDTLRGGYTF.

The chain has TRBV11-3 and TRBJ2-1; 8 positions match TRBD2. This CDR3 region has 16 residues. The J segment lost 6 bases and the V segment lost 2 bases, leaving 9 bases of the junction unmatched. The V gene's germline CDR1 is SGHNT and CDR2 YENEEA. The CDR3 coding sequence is TGTGCCAGCAGCTTAAGGTCGGGGGGGTCCAGCAATGAGCAGTTCTTC. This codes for CASSLRSGGSSNEQFF. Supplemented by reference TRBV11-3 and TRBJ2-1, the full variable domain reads EAGVVQSPRYKIIEKKQPVAFWCNPISGHNTLYWYLQNLGQGPELLIRYENEEAVDDSQLPKDRFSAERLKGVDSTLKIQPAELGDSAVYLCASSLRSGGSSNEQFFGPGTRLTVL.

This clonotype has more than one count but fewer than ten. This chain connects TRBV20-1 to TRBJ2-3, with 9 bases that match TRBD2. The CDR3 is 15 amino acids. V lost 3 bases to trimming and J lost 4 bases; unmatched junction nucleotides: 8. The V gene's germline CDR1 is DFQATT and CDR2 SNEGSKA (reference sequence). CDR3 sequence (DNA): TGCAGTGCTAGCCCCCTAGCGGGGTTGTCAGATACGCAGTATTTT. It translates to CSASPLAGLSDTQYF.

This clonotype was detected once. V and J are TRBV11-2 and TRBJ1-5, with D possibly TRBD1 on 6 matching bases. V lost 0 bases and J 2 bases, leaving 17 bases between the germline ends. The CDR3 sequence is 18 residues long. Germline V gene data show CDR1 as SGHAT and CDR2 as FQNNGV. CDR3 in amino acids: CASSLEGARDEGNQPQHF. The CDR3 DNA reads TGTGCCAGCAGCTTAGAGGGGGCCAGGGATGAGGGCAATCAGCCCCAGCATTTT.

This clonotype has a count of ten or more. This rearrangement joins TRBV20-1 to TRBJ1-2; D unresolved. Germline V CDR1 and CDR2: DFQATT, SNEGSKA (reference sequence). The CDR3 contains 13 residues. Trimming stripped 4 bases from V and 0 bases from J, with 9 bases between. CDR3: CSAKTTSNYGYTF. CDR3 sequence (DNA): TGCAGTGCTAAAACCACTTCTAACTATGGCTACACCTTC.

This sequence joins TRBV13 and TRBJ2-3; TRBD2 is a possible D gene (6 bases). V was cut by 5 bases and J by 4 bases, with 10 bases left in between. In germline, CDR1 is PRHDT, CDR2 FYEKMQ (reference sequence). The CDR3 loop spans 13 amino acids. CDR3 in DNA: TGTGCCAGCAGCGGAGGGATTGCAGATACGCAGTATTTT. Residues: CASSGGIADTQYF.

The CDR3 spells CSARDPGHIQNTEAFF. CDR3 in DNA: TGCAGTGCTAGAGACCCGGGACACATTCAGAACACTGAAGCTTTCTTT. The rearrangement links TRBV20-1 to TRBJ1-1; D is perhaps TRBD1 (6 bases). There are 16 residues in the CDR3. Per the germline V gene, CDR1 is DFQATT and CDR2 is SNEGSKA (reference sequence). Trimming left V 0 bases short and J 1 base short, with 15 bases between.

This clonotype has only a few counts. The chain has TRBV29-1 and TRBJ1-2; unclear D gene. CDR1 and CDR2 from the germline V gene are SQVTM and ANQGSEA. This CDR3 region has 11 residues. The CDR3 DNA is TGCGGACTGGGCCCCAACTATGGCTACACCTTC. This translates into CGLGPNYGYTF.